The clone carrying this T cell receptor (beta chain) was found once. The antigen remains undetermined. Using immunoSEQ multiplex PCR, the repertoire was profiled, and TCRdb retains in-frame clones only, with some absent. The sample records about 18,000 clones, roughly 88% being singletons. This record comes from a study of OX40 agonist ivuxolimab in advanced cancers. The overall study: A history of anti-PD-1, anti-PD-L1 or anti-CTLA-4 therapy was acceptable, and more than 30% had some.

Findings and caveats of the study: CD4+ and CD8+ blood T cells expanded clonally by week 6 at 0.1 to 3.0 mg/kg. Among the nonresponders, some also had low normalized T-cell clonal expansion.

Germline loops: CDR1 ENHRY, CDR2 SYGVKD. The CDR3 runs 16 residues. V shed 2 bases and J shed 0 bases, with 12 bases lying between them. Specimen: CD4+ or CD8+ T cells sorted from blood, collected in a trial of the OX40 agonist ivuxolimab. The clonotype was recovered from an adult with an advanced solid tumor such as melanoma, head and neck, liver or kidney cancer. V and J are TRBV10-3 and TRBJ2-3; D ambiguous. CDR3 region: CAISETNPTSTDTQYF. The CDR3 DNA sequence: TGTGCCATCAGTGAGACGAACCCTACTAGCACAGATACGCAGTATTTT.